This TCR beta chain was identified during a study of Graves' ophthalmopathy and Graves' hyperthyroidism. RNA served as the template for amplifying TCR beta CDR3 regions. After a first-round RT-PCR with HTBI primers, a second-round multiplex PCR was run. Each CDR3 protein gets one entry after TCRdb re-called the multiplex PCR reads with MiXCR. The sample has about 240,000 distinct CDR3 sequences; about 46% are singletons. CDR3 length equals 18 residues. The trim removed 4 bases at V and 0 bases at J, leaving 10 bases unmatched. From germline, CDR1 is SNHLY and CDR2 FYNNEI. In the case of this clonotype: Its antigen remains unidentified.

General observations from the study: A roughly 81% specificity and 87.88% sensitivity were achieved by a 13-signature model that separated ophthalmopathy from stable hyperthyroidism.

Every ophthalmopathy donor presented moderate-to-severe activity, CAS ≥3, NOSPECS ≥4 and duration under 3 months. Exclusion applied to patients with other autoimmune diseases, uncontrolled infections, pregnancy or lactation. Each diagnosis was determined on the basis of clinical symptoms, serum thyroxine, TRAb, thyroid ultrasound and orbital computed tomography. The sequence derives from an adult man with Graves' ophthalmopathy. The rearrangement uses TRBV2 and TRBJ1-1; 11 bases align to TRBD1. Sequencing input: peripheral blood. The DNA of the CDR3 is TGTGCCAGCAGTGGCTCACCGGACAGGGGGCAGCTGAACACTGAAGCTTTCTTT. Protein product: CASSGSPDRGQLNTEAFF.